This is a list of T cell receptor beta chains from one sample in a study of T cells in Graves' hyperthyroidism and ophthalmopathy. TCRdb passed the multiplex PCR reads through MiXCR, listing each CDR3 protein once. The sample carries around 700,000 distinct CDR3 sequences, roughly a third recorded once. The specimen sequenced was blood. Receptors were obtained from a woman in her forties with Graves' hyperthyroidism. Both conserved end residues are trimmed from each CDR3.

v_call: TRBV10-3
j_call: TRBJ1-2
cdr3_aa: AGRGTGRNYGYT

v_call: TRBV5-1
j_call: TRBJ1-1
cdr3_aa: ASSLRVQRGYTEAF

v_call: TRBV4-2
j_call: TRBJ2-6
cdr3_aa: ASSLEGSVRGANVLT

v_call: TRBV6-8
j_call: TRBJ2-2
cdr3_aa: ASSQGATGELF

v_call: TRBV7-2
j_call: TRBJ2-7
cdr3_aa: ASSVGRTGTYEQY

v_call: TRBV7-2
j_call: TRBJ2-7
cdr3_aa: ASSRRLDGEQY

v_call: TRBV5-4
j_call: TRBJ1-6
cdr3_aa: ASSSGFLYNSPLH

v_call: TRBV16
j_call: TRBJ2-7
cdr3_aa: ASSQSGQSYEQY

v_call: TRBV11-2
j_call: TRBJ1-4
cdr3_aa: ASSQGHPWGQATNEKLF

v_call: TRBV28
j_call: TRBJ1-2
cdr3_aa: ASSEVGVEGYT

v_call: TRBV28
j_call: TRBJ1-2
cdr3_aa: ASNTDRNYGYT

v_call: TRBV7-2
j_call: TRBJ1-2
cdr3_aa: ASSLAKGNNYGYT

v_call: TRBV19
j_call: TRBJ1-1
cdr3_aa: ASSARWPRTEAF

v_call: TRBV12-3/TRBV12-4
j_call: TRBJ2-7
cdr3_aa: ASGGRLSYEQY

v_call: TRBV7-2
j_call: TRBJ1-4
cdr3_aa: ASSAPTYEKLF

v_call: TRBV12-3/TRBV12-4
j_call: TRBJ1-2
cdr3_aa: ASSWTGLYGYT

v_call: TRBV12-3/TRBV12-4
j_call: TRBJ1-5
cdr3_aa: ASSTEHGGQPQH

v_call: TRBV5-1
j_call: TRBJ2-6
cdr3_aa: ASSLSGGTEVSGANVLT

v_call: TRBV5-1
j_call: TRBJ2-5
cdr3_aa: ASSFGSNQETQY

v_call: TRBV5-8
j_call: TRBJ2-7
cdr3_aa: ASSLEWGSSEQY

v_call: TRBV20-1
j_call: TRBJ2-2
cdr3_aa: SASEPGQSNTGELF

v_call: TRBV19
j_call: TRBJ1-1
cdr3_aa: ASNKWVKSGTEAF

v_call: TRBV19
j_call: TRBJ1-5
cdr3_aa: ASSIGGSVNQPQH

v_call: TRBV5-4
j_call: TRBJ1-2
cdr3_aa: ASSQTGAGYNYGYT

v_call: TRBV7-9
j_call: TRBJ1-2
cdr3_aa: ASVSGTSLGYT

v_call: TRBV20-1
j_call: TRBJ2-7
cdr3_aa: SADHSALSSYEQY

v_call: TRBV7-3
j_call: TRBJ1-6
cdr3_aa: ASSQADRVYNSPLH

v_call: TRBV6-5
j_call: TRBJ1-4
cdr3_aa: ASSYGSRGEKLF

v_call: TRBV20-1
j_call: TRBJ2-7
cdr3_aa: SALLGREVDEQY

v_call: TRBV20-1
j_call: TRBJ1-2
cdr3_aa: SAREETGFDDGYT

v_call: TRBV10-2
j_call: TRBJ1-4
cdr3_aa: ASSAGVAEKLF

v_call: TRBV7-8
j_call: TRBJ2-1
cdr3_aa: ASSLRVAGGQYNEQF

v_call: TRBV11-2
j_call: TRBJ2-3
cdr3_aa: ASRPPGTGTDTQY

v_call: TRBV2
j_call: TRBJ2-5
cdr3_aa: ASSRIRDLQETQY

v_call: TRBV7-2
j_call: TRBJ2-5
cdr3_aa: ASSLVPAGLQETQY

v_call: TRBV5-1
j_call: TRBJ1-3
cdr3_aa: ASSPPFGTEVREIY

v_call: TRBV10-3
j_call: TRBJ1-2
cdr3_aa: AISGTGAGNT

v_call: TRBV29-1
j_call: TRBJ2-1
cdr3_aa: SVWASASYNEQF

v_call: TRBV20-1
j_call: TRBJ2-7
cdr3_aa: SATRSGQGTSREQY

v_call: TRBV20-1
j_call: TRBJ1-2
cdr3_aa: SASGTAIGGYT

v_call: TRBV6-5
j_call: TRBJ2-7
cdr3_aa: ASRMEEGPPYEQY

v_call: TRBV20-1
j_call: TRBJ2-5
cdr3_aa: SAHNPGQGQETQY

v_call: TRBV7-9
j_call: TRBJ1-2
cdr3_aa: ASSLAWAPGQGFGYT

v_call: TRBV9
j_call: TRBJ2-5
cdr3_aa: ASTPRWGQETQY

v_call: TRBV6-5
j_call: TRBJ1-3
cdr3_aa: ASSYSAPGNSGNTIY

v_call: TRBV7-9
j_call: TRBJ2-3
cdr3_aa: ASSQNLDTQY

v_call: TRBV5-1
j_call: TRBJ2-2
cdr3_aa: ASSPRDSLNTGELF

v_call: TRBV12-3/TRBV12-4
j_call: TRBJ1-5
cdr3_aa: ASSPQEGSIQPQH

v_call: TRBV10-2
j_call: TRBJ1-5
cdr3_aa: ASSDKDGNQPQH

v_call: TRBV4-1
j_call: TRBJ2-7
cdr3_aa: ASSQEGNRGYEQY